The text below deals with one T cell receptor beta chain. Its antigen remains unknown. Researchers used the Oncomine TCR Beta short-read assay to sequence DNA from cultured CD4+ T cells. TCRdb processed the PCR reads anew with MiXCR; each CDR3 protein has one entry. In the table there are about 11,000 distinct CDR3 sequences, roughly 69% of which are singletons. The sample belongs to a study of vaccination and CD4 T cells after COVID-19. CDR1 and CDR2 (germline): SGHTA, FQGNSA. The CDR3 sequence is 14 residues long. V was shortened by 3 bases and J by 0 bases, with 9 bases between the two germline ends. Treatment in this sample: approximately 11-day PBMC culture with coronavirus spike peptide pools or control peptides (ViraFEST assay).

The sequence was obtained from a human donor who had recovered from COVID-19. The chain has TRBV7-2 and TRBJ2-7, with D possibly matching TRBD1 (6 bases). The specimen was CD4+ T cells from blood, cultured in vitro. This CDR3 is CASSFGQHSYEQYF. The CDR3 region has the DNA TGTGCCAGCAGCTTTGGACAGCACTCCTACGAGCAGTACTTC.